Detailed here is one T cell receptor (beta chain). Its antigen is as yet unknown. This specimen comes from a study of T cell repertoires in cytomegalovirus infection. Across the study: It was the public TCR beta signatures that indicated both CMV infection and matching HLA type.

V lost 2 bases, J lost 1 base, and 11 bases lay in between. This CDR3 region has 15 residues. Looked up from germline, CDR1 is MNHEY and CDR2 is SVGEGT. A single record per CDR3 protein comes from TCRdb applying MiXCR to the reads. The sample carries roughly 630,000 distinct CDR3 sequences, about 24% recorded once. Study findings and constraints: What dominated the ex vivo response were HLA-C-restricted CMV-specific TCR beta clonotypes. Frequencies of public TCR beta families were cumulated, and this identified carriers of CMV plus the relevant HLA.

The receptor was isolated from a human donor in good health (CMV status not recorded). Some clones in this sample may be carry-over from other donors' samples. Sample: CD8+ T cells from PBMCs. This chain uses TRBV6-2 or TRBV6-3 with TRBJ1-1, with D possibly matching TRBD1 (5 bases). CDR3 sequence reads: CASSYDGAANTEAFF. CDR3 nucleotides: TGTGCCAGCAGTTACGATGGGGCAGCGAACACTGAAGCTTTCTTT.